The 25 T cell receptor beta chains reported below all come from one sample, sequenced in a study of CD8 T cells in Susac syndrome. RNA totalling about 0.5 to 1 ug underwent reverse transcription with random hexamers. MiXCR, run by TCRdb on the immunoSEQ multiplex PCR reads, gives a single entry per CDR3 protein. This table holds 100,000 to 150,000 distinct CDR3 sequences, 90% to 95% found once. The sequenced sample was CD4+ T cells from PBMCs. Source of these receptors: a human donor in good health.

The gene calls are TRBV7-2 and TRBJ2-5; possibly TRBD1 for D (7 bases). V was cut by 7 bases and J by 6 bases, with 18 bases left in between. The CDR3 length is 14 residues. The germline gives CDR1 SGHTA, CDR2 FQGNSA. As DNA, the CDR3 is TGTGCCAGCACCCCTGACAGGGCGGGGAAGACCCAGTACTTC. It translates to CASTPDRAGKTQYF.

The rearrangement joins TRBV29-1 to TRBJ2-3; D is uncertain. The germline V gene has CDR1 SQVTM and CDR2 ANQGSEA. Deletions cut 6 bases from V and 7 bases from J, with 8 bases between. The CDR3 consists of 10 residues. The chain's CDR3 is CSVDRNTQYF. The CDR3 DNA sequence: TGCAGCGTCGATAGAAATACGCAGTATTTT.

The rearrangement joins TRBV24-1 to TRBJ2-1; 13 bases fit TRBD2. This CDR3 contains 16 residues. Germline V gene data show CDR1 as KGHDR and CDR2 as SFDVKD. The J segment lost 6 bases and the V segment lost 4 bases, leaving 5 bases of the junction unmatched. CDR3: CATSDRLAGGANEQFF. Written as DNA, the CDR3 is TGTGCCACCAGTGACCGACTAGCGGGAGGTGCCAATGAGCAGTTCTTC.

The chain is built from TRBV27 and TRBJ2-7; 12 nucleotides agree with TRBD2. V trimming: 2 bases; J trimming: 2 bases; junction bases outside the gene matches: 10. The germline CDR1 and CDR2 sequences are MNHEY and SMNVEV (reference sequence). The length of the CDR3 is 18 residues. The CDR3 DNA is TGTGCCAGCAGTTTAAAATCAACACTAGCGGGAGGTACCTACGAGCAGTACTTC. It is translated as CASSLKSTLAGGTYEQYF.

The chain joins TRBV12-3 or TRBV12-4 to TRBJ1-1, with 9 positions matching TRBD1. This CDR3 comprises 15 residues. The ends lost 4 bases at V and 5 bases at J; junction bases unmatched: 8. CDR3 amino acids: CASSSGPGTGTEAFF. The CDR3 DNA follows: TGTGCCAGCAGTTCAGGTCCCGGGACAGGGACTGAAGCTTTCTTT.

As for this clonotype: A junction end diverges from the germline sequence, so it may reflect a read error. J is TRBJ2-1 and V is TRBV12-3 or TRBV12-4; the match to TRBD2 covers 7 bases. The CDR3 is made up of 11 amino acids. CDR3 DNA: TGTGCCAGCAGCTTGGGAGGGACCTGGAGCTTC. Translated, it gives CASSLGGTWSF.

This chain uses TRBV7-9 with TRBJ1-1; no clear D. Trimming left V 3 bases short and J 4 bases short, with 9 bases between. Per the germline V gene, CDR1 is SEHNR and CDR2 is FQNEAQ (reference sequence). This CDR3 has 13 residues. The CDR3 nucleotides read TGTGCCAGCAGCTTCGAGGGATTCACTGAAGCTTTCTTT. It encodes CASSFEGFTEAFF.

The V call is TRBV5-1, the J call TRBJ1-2; D remains ambiguous. Germline CDR1 is SGHRS and CDR2 is YFSETQ. Trimming pared 4 bases from V and 4 bases from J, leaving 11 bases between. This CDR3 has 13 amino acids. The CDR3, as DNA: TGCGCCAGCAGCGATGACGGGGTCTATGGCTACACCTTC. Translation gives CASSDDGVYGYTF.

V is TRBV10-3 and J is TRBJ2-1, with 7 bases aligning to TRBD2. Germline CDR1 is ENHRY and CDR2 is SYGVKD. The CDR3 runs 15 residues. With V trimmed by 4 bases and J by 9 bases, 12 bases remained unmatched. The CDR3 here is CAISGLEGGPGEQFF. CDR3 DNA: TGTGCCATCAGTGGTCTCGAGGGAGGGCCAGGTGAGCAGTTCTTC.

This clonotype was seen a few times. The genes are TRBV29-1 and TRBJ1-1; D unclear. CDR1 and CDR2 (germline): SQVTM, ANQGSEA. Trimming stripped 7 bases from V and 1 base from J, with 7 bases between. The CDR3 is 11 residues long. The CDR3 region has the DNA TGCAGCGCCCTGGCGAACACTGAAGCTTTCTTT. Its translation: CSALANTEAFF.

The table lists this clonotype with a few counts. V and J are TRBV18 and TRBJ2-5; D uncertain. The CDR3 contains 11 residues. CDR1 is KGHSH and CDR2 is LQKENI in the germline V gene. Trimming stripped 3 bases from V and 5 bases from J, with 4 bases between. CDR3 nucleotide sequence: TGTGCCAGCTCACCCTTGGAGACCCAGTACTTC. Amino acid sequence: CASSPLETQYF.

The genes are TRBV7-2 and TRBJ2-7; the D call may be TRBD1 or TRBD2 (7 bases each). V was pared by 3 bases and J by 9 bases, with 15 bases between. Per germline, CDR1 SGHTA and CDR2 FQGNSA. This CDR3 has 13 amino acids. CDR3 nucleotide sequence: TGTGCCAGCAGCTTGGGAGGGGGCGTGGGGCAGTACTTC. Protein: CASSLGGGVGQYF.

This clonotype was observed a single time. CDR3 loop: CASSQDSSSVEQYF. CDR3 in DNA: TGTGCCAGCAGCCAAGATTCGTCTAGCGTCGAGCAGTACTTC. The chain employs TRBV3-1 and TRBJ2-7, with D perhaps matching TRBD2 (6 bases). Between the trimmed V and J ends, which lost 0 bases and 6 bases, there was a span of 12 bases. The germline V gene has CDR1 LGHDT and CDR2 YNNKEL (reference sequence). The CDR3 loop spans 14 amino acids.

The rearrangement joins TRBV18 to TRBJ2-5; 9 nucleotides agree with TRBD1. This CDR3 has 16 residues. In germline, CDR1 is KGHSH, CDR2 LQKENI. With 2 bases clipped from V and 5 bases from J, the junction kept 9 bases outside the gene matches. The CDR3 loop is CASSPMTGGYMETQYF. The CDR3 region has the DNA TGTGCCAGCTCACCAATGACAGGGGGATATATGGAGACCCAGTACTTC.

This chain uses TRBV29-1 with TRBJ1-5, with D possibly matching TRBD1 (5 bases). This CDR3 is 12 amino acids long. Germline CDR1 reads SQVTM; CDR2 reads ANQGSEA. Trimming removed 6 bases at V and 2 bases at J, with 8 bases between. Written as DNA, the CDR3 is TGCAGCGTAGGAGGGGGCAATCAGCCCCAGCATTTT. As protein: CSVGGGNQPQHF.

This clonotype is a singleton in its sample. This chain connects TRBV5-1 to TRBJ2-1, with D perhaps assigned TRBD1 or TRBD2 (5 bases each). The CDR3 spans 15 residues. Trimming removed 0 bases from V and 4 bases from J, with 11 bases in between. Germline V gives CDR1 SGHRS, CDR2 YFSETQ. CDR3 residues: CASSLVGEYYNEQFF. The CDR3 coding sequence is TGCGCCAGCAGCTTGGTGGGGGAGTATTACAATGAGCAGTTCTTC.

V usage is TRBV28 and J usage is TRBJ2-7; 7 bases are a match to TRBD1. CDR1 and CDR2 from the germline V gene are MDHEN and SYDVKM. The length of the CDR3 is 13 residues. Trimming took 5 bases from V and 4 from J; bases not matched to a gene: 5. The CDR3 DNA sequence: TGTGCCAGCAGTCCCCGACAGGGATACGAGCAGTACTTC. Residues: CASSPRQGYEQYF. The entire variable domain, with the rest obtained from reference TRBV28 and TRBJ2-7, is as follows: DVKVTQSSRYLVKRTGEKVFLECVQDMDHENMFWYRQDPGLGLRLIYFSYDVKMKEKGDIPEGYSVSREKKERFSLILESASTNQTSMYLCASSPRQGYEQYFGPGTRLTVT.

This clonotype appeared once. The junction and the germline gene differ at one end; a read error may be behind it. The V and J genes are TRBV7-7 and TRBJ2-5, with 14 bases lining up with TRBD2. The CDR3 covers 15 residues. The germline V gene has CDR1 SSHAT and CDR2 FNYEAQ (reference sequence). The DNA for the CDR3 is TGTGCTAGCACCAGGACTAGCGGGAGGTTAGAGACCCAGTACTTC. Translated: CASTRTSGRLETQYF.

This chain connects TRBV20-1 to TRBJ2-1; 9 bases match TRBD2. The CDR3 sequence is 14 residues long. V lost 6 bases to trimming and J lost 3 bases; unmatched junction nucleotides: 6. Germline CDR1 is DFQATT and CDR2 is SNEGSKA (reference sequence). The CDR3 here is CSARGGTIYNEQFF. The CDR3 DNA reads as TGCAGTGCGCGGGGGGGGACGATCTACAATGAGCAGTTCTTC.

V and J are TRBV28 and TRBJ2-4; tentatively, D is TRBD1 or TRBD2 (7 bases each). Germline lookup yields CDR1 MDHEN and CDR2 SYDVKM. The CDR3 is 15 amino acids. The V end was cut by 5 bases, the J end by 6 bases, with 17 bases between. The CDR3 loop reads CASSLTGRGANIQYF. The CDR3 DNA follows: TGTGCCAGCAGTCTGACAGGGAGGGGAGCAAACATTCAGTACTTC.

The chain combines TRBV19 with TRBJ2-1; D remains ambiguous. Germline CDR1 is LNHDA and CDR2 is SQIVND (reference sequence). The germline V and J ends were trimmed by 1 base and 12 bases, with 19 bases remaining between them. The CDR3 sequence is 15 residues long. CDR3 DNA sequence: TGTGCCAGTAGTATAGGAGGCTTATCCCCCTCGGGGCAGTTCTTC. It is translated as CASSIGGLSPSGQFF.

V usage is TRBV7-2 and J usage is TRBJ2-5; no clear D. Germline V gene data show CDR1 as SGHTA and CDR2 as FQGNSA. V dropped 5 bases and J dropped 5 bases, with 12 bases sitting between them. This CDR3 spans 13 amino acids. CDR3 sequence: CASSRRKWETQYF. For the CDR3, the DNA is TGTGCCAGCAGCCGTCGGAAGTGGGAGACCCAGTACTTC.

The rearrangement links TRBV5-6 to TRBJ1-1; 7 bases map to TRBD1. The germline gives CDR1 SGHDT, CDR2 YYEEEE. With V trimmed by 2 bases and J by 6 bases, 4 bases remained unmatched. The CDR3 length is 13 residues. CDR3 coding DNA: TGTGCCAGCAGCTTTGCGCAGGGGGCTGAAGCTTTCTTT. It encodes CASSFAQGAEAFF. Filled out from reference TRBV5-6 and TRBJ1-1, the complete variable domain reads DAGVTQSPTHLIKTRGQQVTLRCSPKSGHDTVSWYQQALGQGPQFIFQYYEEEERQRGNFPDRFSGHQFPNYSSELNVNALLLGDSALYLCASSFAQGAEAFFGQGTRLTVV.

This chain links TRBV7-2 with TRBJ2-5; 8 bases are a match to TRBD2. Trimming cost V 3 bases and J 5 bases; bases outside gene matches: 14. The CDR3 contains 17 residues. CDR1 SGHTA and CDR2 FQGNSA come from the germline V gene. The CDR3 coding sequence is TGTGCCAGCAGCTTTTACCCCGGGACTAGGAGTTGGGAGACCCAGTACTTC. Residues: CASSFYPGTRSWETQYF. The whole variable domain, remainder taken from reference TRBV7-2 and TRBJ2-5, is GAGVSQSPSNKVTEKGKDVELRCDPISGHTALYWYRQSLGQGLEFLIYFQGNSAPDKSGLPSDRFSAERTGGSVSTLTIQRTQQEDSAVYLCASSFYPGTRSWETQYFGPGTRLLVL.

CDR3: CASSIRDSYEQYF. CDR3 bases: TGTGCCAGTAGTATAAGGGACAGCTACGAGCAGTACTTC. The genes are TRBV19 and TRBJ2-7, with 7 nucleotides matching TRBD1. The CDR3 has 13 residues. The germline CDR1 and CDR2 sequences are LNHDA and SQIVND (reference sequence). The V segment lost 2 bases and the J segment 3 bases; nucleotides outside the gene matches: 1.